This T cell receptor (beta chain) came from a study of beta chain features in type 1 diabetes listed by TCRdb under 2018. With regard to the full study: No differences in mean age, gender distribution, total cell number or subset yield were found between patients and healthy donors. In the study, TCRB repertoires of sorted circulating CD4+ T cell subsets from recently diagnosed type 1 diabetes patients were compared with those of matched healthy donors. A total of roughly 99,000,000 sorted cells were examined across all samples, and the number of cells per subset was strongly correlated with RNA yield. Whereas all 28 donors provided naive and central memory subsets, regulatory and stem cell-like memory subsets were isolated from just 8 patients and about 8 healthy donors.

From each donor, a single peripheral blood sample of about 100 mL on average was drawn into heparinised tubes. Using a panel that included CD45RO, CCR7, CD25, CD127, CD95 and CD27, naive, central memory, regulatory and stem cell-like memory CD4+ T cells were sorted on a BD FACSAria II. All sorted populations exceeded 98% purity. PBMCs were separated immediately by Lymphoprep density gradient centrifugation and were stained directly, without being cultured. So that batch effects would be minimized, each experiment stained and sorted samples in pairs, pairing one healthy donor with one patient. The cysteine opens and the phenylalanine closes a CDR3 of 13 amino acids. Left in the record is the CDR3 DNA by itself, 39 bases read in frame from the first base. In the germline V gene, CDR1 corresponds to SGHAT and CDR2 to FQNNGV. A distance of 12 bases separates the germline ends of V and J, which lose 3 bases and 10 bases respectively.

Overall study results and their limits: Fewer insertions and more nucleotide deletions at VDJ recombination sites were observed in patients with type 1 diabetes, implying thymic rearrangement abnormalities. Because cDNA rather than genomic DNA was sequenced, highly expressing activated cells could have been over-represented, although no difference in activation and CD3 levels was found between groups. Naive, central memory and regulatory TCRB repertoires appeared to be more alike among patients than among healthy donors. Shorter templates might be favored by PCR, yet because patient and control samples were amplified and corrected together, any such skew would affect both groups equally. In all four CD4+ subsets, TCRB CDR3 length was moderately but significantly shorter in type 1 diabetes patients. HLA sub-analyses involved small numbers of individuals, so any influence of HLA type on TCRB rearrangement remained unresolved.

The entire amount of isolated RNA was reverse transcribed using the High Capacity cDNA Reverse Transcription Kit, so the sequenced TCRB transcripts were expressed ones. Deep immunoSEQ sequencing was performed on naive, central memory and regulatory T cell samples, with an average of roughly 3.5 million total reads per sample. Sorted cells were lysed in RLT buffer and RNA was extracted with DNase-treated RNeasy Micro or Mini kits, depending on cell number. To prevent cross-contamination, every cell subset was processed on its own, while patient and healthy donor samples were processed together. The immunoSEQ multiplex PCR was used to amplify TCRB sequences from cDNA, yielding 87-bp fragments that span the CDR3 region. The amplicons were sequenced using the Illumina HiSeq platform. The authors' analysis ran thus. Synthetic template baselines were used to correct PCR bias computationally, reads within Hamming distance 2 were collapsed together, and singletons that could not be merged were discarded. By aligning reads against IMGT, V, D and J genes, CDR3 length, and insertions or deletions at six rearrangement sites were assigned. Within each subset, clonotype counts were normalized to sorted cell number, and only after that were true diversity and Gini coefficients computed with the tcR R package. Repertoire sharing was quantified using the overlap coefficient calculated on TCRB nucleotide sequences. Out-of-frame TCRB sequences from naive cells were analyzed to stand in for the pre-selection repertoire. The immuneACCESS repertoire file appears here via TCRdb, limited to in-frame rearrangements. These files lack a portion of the clones; in checked studies, under half of the deficit traces to unresolved V genes, and the cause of the others is not known. D and trimming were read from the DNA, whereas the V and J calls and clone size are those reported in that table. This sample holds about 250,000 clones; approximately 11% were observed only once. Together, the top ten hold around 0.018% of the sample.

This clone occurred a few times. Its binding antigen is unknown. No per-base quality is available; no much larger clone lies one base away. The sequencing input was naive CD4+ T cells from blood. This sample's cell subset or site label indicates: true naive CD4+ T cells. This receptor was taken from a young man with type 1 diabetes. The rearrangement joined TRBV11-2 to TRBJ1-4, with a weak D call of TRBD1 (5 bases match). The DNA sequence is given as TGTGCCAGCAGCTTCTACGACGGGGGAAAACTGTTTTTT. Its amino acids are CASSFYDGGKLFF.